The 21 T cell receptor beta chains in this list originate from one sample, sequenced in a study of OX40 agonist ivuxolimab in advanced cancers. Data came from immunoSEQ multiplex PCR; TCRdb stores just in-frame clones and leaves some out. The sample holds about 68,000 clones, around 93% seen once. This material consisted of CD4+ or CD8+ T cells sorted from blood, taken in a trial of the OX40 agonist ivuxolimab. The origin of the receptors is an adult with an advanced solid tumor such as melanoma, head and neck, liver or kidney cancer.

J is TRBJ2-1 and V is TRBV4-2, with D tentatively TRBD2 (6 bases). The CDR3 contains 17 residues. The germline V gene has CDR1 LGHNA and CDR2 YNFKEQ. V was shortened by 5 bases and J by 3 bases, with 20 bases between the two germline ends. The CDR3 bases are TGTGCCAGCAGCTCCCACCCCCTTAGCGGACTCTACAATGAGCAGTTCTTC. It specifies CASSSHPLSGLYNEQFF.

The CDR3 loop reads CATSREWGGTVNEQFF. The CDR3 nucleotides read TGTGCCACCAGCAGAGAGTGGGGAGGGACCGTAAATGAGCAGTTCTTC. The rearrangement joins TRBV15 to TRBJ2-1; TRBD2 matches at 7 bases. Germline values: CDR1 LNHNV, CDR2 YYDKDF (reference sequence). Unmatched junction bases numbered 9, after V lost 0 bases and J lost 7 bases. CDR3 size: 16 residues. Using reference TRBV15 and TRBJ2-1 for the parts outside the CDR3, the full variable domain is DAMVIQNPRYQVTQFGKPVTLSCSQTLNHNVMYWYQQKSSQAPKLLFHYYDKDFNNEADTPDNFQSRRPNTSFCFLDIRSPGLGDTAMYLCATSREWGGTVNEQFFGPGTRLTVL.

The CDR3: CASSSTGRRNTIYF. The CDR3 coding sequence is TGTGCCAGCAGCTCGACAGGTCGGAGAAACACCATATATTTT. V gene TRBV9 combines with J gene TRBJ1-3, with D perhaps matching TRBD1 (6 bases). V shed 4 bases and J shed 5 bases, with 13 bases lying between them. Germline CDR1 is SGDLS and CDR2 is YYNGEE. This CDR3 spans 14 amino acids.

The chain carries TRBV9 and TRBJ1-1; D is uncertain. Between the trimmed V and J ends, which lost 0 bases and 1 base, there was a span of 10 bases. The CDR3 runs 15 residues. Germline assignment: CDR1 SGDLS and CDR2 YYNGEE. DNA for the CDR3: TGTGCCAGCAGCGTAGGTGTCAGCTCGAACACTGAAGCTTTCTTT. Its translation: CASSVGVSSNTEAFF.

V and J are TRBV19 and TRBJ1-5; 9 positions agree with TRBD1. Trimming took 7 bases from V and 2 from J; bases not matched to a gene: 9. The CDR3 runs 16 residues. Germline V lookup: CDR1 LNHDA, CDR2 SQIVND (reference sequence). The CDR3 DNA sequence: TGTGCCAGTATTCCTACAGGGGGCGCGGGCAATCAGCCCCAGCATTTT. Its protein is CASIPTGGAGNQPQHF.

The rearrangement joins TRBV7-9 to TRBJ2-3; no clear D gene. Trimming left V 1 base short and J 3 bases short, with 2 bases between. Germline V gene sequence: CDR1 SEHNR, CDR2 FQNEAQ (reference sequence). CDR3 length: 12 amino acids. The DNA for the CDR3 is TGTGCCAGCAGCTTAGGAACAGATACGCAGTATTTT. Translated: CASSLGTDTQYF.

On this clone itself: Other DNA sequences in this specimen translate into the identical CDR3. The V gene is TRBV29-1, the J gene TRBJ1-5; no reliable D call. The length of the CDR3 is 13 residues. The germline gives CDR1 SQVTM, CDR2 ANQGSEA. Trimming stripped 5 bases from V and 4 bases from J, with 12 bases between. CDR3 nucleotide sequence: TGCAGCGTTTCAGGCAGTAGTAATCAGCCCCAGCATTTT. Its protein product is CSVSGSSNQPQHF.

This chain links TRBV20-1 with TRBJ1-1; the D is unclear. Trimming removed 6 bases at V and 11 bases at J, with 7 bases between. CDR1 DFQATT and CDR2 SNEGSKA come from the germline V gene (reference sequence). The CDR3 loop spans 8 amino acids. The CDR3: CSAPGAFF. In DNA, the CDR3 is TGCAGTGCCCCGGGGGCTTTCTTT.

J is TRBJ2-3 and V is TRBV6-1; TRBD1 is a possible D gene (6 bases). Germline assignment: CDR1 MNHNS and CDR2 SASEGT. Trimming cost V 5 bases and J 6 bases, with 12 bases left between them. CDR3 length equals 13 residues. CDR3 loop: CASSHTGLDTQYF. The DNA of the CDR3 is TGTGCCAGCAGTCACACAGGGTTGGATACGCAGTATTTT.

The CDR3 protein is CASSFGPGGASYEQYF. The CDR3, as DNA: TGTGCCAGCAGCTTCGGACCAGGCGGAGCCTCCTACGAGCAGTACTTC. This chain connects TRBV5-6 to TRBJ2-7; no reliable D call. Trimming took off 2 bases at V and 0 bases at J, with 15 bases between the two ends. Germline assignment: CDR1 SGHDT and CDR2 YYEEEE. The CDR3 runs 16 residues.

J is TRBJ2-7 and V is TRBV6-1; 9 bases are shared with TRBD1. CDR1 is MNHNS and CDR2 is SASEGT in the germline V gene. CDR3 length equals 14 residues. The trim removed 7 bases at V and 4 bases at J, leaving 8 bases unmatched. CDR3 sequence: CASIIDRGLYEQYF. In nucleotides, the CDR3 is TGTGCCAGCATAATAGACAGGGGGTTGTACGAGCAGTACTTC.

The chain links TRBV10-1 to TRBJ1-6; D is possibly TRBD1 (5 bases). The germline V and J ends were trimmed by 6 bases and 10 bases, with 13 bases remaining between them. Germline loops: CDR1 WNHNN, CDR2 SYGVQD (reference sequence). CDR3 length: 13 residues. CDR3 coding DNA: TGCGCCAGCAGCCCCAGGGAGGGCTCACCCCTCCACTTT. It specifies CASSPREGSPLHF.

The chain recombines TRBV5-1 with TRBJ1-1; D is uncertain. Germline loops: CDR1 SGHRS, CDR2 YFSETQ. Trimming removed 0 bases from V and 0 bases from J, with 3 bases in between. This CDR3 has 13 residues. This chain's CDR3 is CASSLGLNTEAFF. In nucleotides, the CDR3 is TGCGCCAGCAGCTTGGGGCTGAACACTGAAGCTTTCTTT.

The chain combines TRBV5-1 with TRBJ2-5; TRBD2 matches at 7 bases. The germline V gene has CDR1 SGHRS and CDR2 YFSETQ. The CDR3 extends over 15 amino acids. V lost 4 bases and J lost 5; bases outside the gene matches: 11. CDR3 sequence reads: CASSMNPAGWETQYF. The CDR3 coding sequence is TGCGCCAGCAGCATGAATCCAGCGGGGTGGGAGACCCAGTACTTC.

This clone appeared once. The genes are TRBV30 and TRBJ2-5; D not resolved. The CDR3 is made up of 17 amino acids. The V end lost 2 bases, the J end lost 4 bases, and 23 bases lay between the germline ends. Germline loops: CDR1 GTSNPN, CDR2 SVGIG (reference sequence). CDR3 nucleotides: TGTGCCTGGAGTTCCCCACTTCCGGGTAGGGTACCAGAGACCCAGTACTTC. Translating it yields CAWSSPLPGRVPETQYF.

The V gene is TRBV5-1, the J gene TRBJ2-1; 12 nucleotides line up with TRBD2. The V gene end was trimmed by 4 bases and the J gene end by 6 bases; junction bases not matched to a gene: 5. This CDR3 has 15 amino acids. CDR1 and CDR2 from the germline V gene are SGHRS and YFSETQ. CDR3 protein: CASSTLAGGRNEQFF. CDR3 DNA sequence: TGCGCCAGCAGCACACTAGCGGGAGGTCGCAATGAGCAGTTCTTC.

This clone was observed a few times. This chain connects TRBV27 to TRBJ2-1; D is unresolved. Germline V gene sequence: CDR1 MNHEY, CDR2 SMNVEV (reference sequence). Trimming removed 1 base at V and 2 bases at J, with 9 bases between. CDR3 length: 15 residues. The CDR3: CASSLFSTPYNEQFF. CDR3 DNA: TGTGCCAGCAGTTTATTCAGTACCCCCTACAATGAGCAGTTCTTC.

This chain uses TRBV28 with TRBJ1-5, with D perhaps matching TRBD1 (5 bases). This CDR3 is 18 amino acids long. V was cut by 4 bases and J by 5 bases, with 24 bases left in between. Germline CDR1 is MDHEN and CDR2 is SYDVKM. The CDR3, as DNA: TGTGCCAGCAGTTCACCCCCCATATCGGCGGCAGGGCATCAGCCCCAGCATTTT. Translation: CASSSPPISAAGHQPQHF.

This chain connects TRBV29-1 to TRBJ1-2; D gene unclear. The CDR3 runs 14 residues. Trimming cost V 6 bases and J 8 bases, with 22 bases left between them. CDR1 is SQVTM, CDR2 ANQGSEA, per germline. Here the CDR3 DNA reads TGCAGCGTGCGGGCCTCCCGGGCTCTAATCGGCTACACCTTC. It is translated as CSVRASRALIGYTF.

This clone is a singleton in its sample. The chain employs TRBV5-4 and TRBJ2-5; tentative D call: TRBD1 (6 bases). V gave up 4 bases and J gave up 2 bases, with 18 bases separating them. Looked up from germline, CDR1 is SGHNT and CDR2 is YYREEE (reference sequence). The CDR3 sequence is 16 residues long. CDR3 loop: CASSGGGGIRQETQYF. Here the CDR3 DNA reads TGTGCCAGCAGCGGGGGTGGGGGCATCAGGCAAGAGACCCAGTACTTC. The full variable domain, with the rest looked up from reference TRBV5-4 and TRBJ2-5, is ETGVTQSPTHLIKTRGQQVTLRCSSQSGHNTVSWYQQALGQGPQFIFQYYREEENGRGNFPPRFSGLQFPNYSSELNVNALELDDSALYLCASSGGGGIRQETQYFGPGTRLLVL.

This chain connects TRBV15 to TRBJ1-5, with 8 bases fitting TRBD1. The CDR3 covers 17 residues. Trimming at V came to 0 bases and at J to 8 bases, leaving 12 bases not matched to a gene. Germline CDR1 reads LNHNV; CDR2 reads YYDKDF (reference sequence). As DNA, the CDR3 is TGTGCCACCAGCAGAGACCCCTTGTCAGGGGGCTTGGAGCCCCAGCATTTT. Amino acid sequence: CATSRDPLSGGLEPQHF.